This T cell receptor beta chain was found in a study of Ad26.COV2.S vaccination and SARS-CoV-2 variants. Study context: Ad26.COV2.S arm of COV1001 included the donor. The study's findings and limits: Analyses of TCR breadth and depth may have underestimated total T cell responses.

Method: immunoSEQ multiplex PCR; TCRdb's copy keeps in-frame clones and lacks some. The sample has some 420,000 clones, roughly 90% seen once. This CDR3 region has 16 residues. CDR1 and CDR2 from the germline V gene are MNHEY and SVGEGT. J was trimmed by 1 base and V by 6 bases; bases with no gene match: 7. Treatment of the sample: over 15 received Ad26.COV2.S at low or high dose, single or two shots; a few received placebo; per-sample allocation not given. The investigators took samples on day 63 after the first vaccine or placebo injection. Based in Boston, the donor was an adult of 18-55 years. Notes on this clone: Its antigen remains unidentified.

Specimen: peripheral blood, collected in a trial of Ad26.COV2.S vaccine versus placebo. The TCR originated in a person aged 18 to 65 who received the Ad26.COV2.S COVID-19 vaccine or a placebo. The chain links TRBV6-2 or TRBV6-3 to TRBJ1-5, with TRBD1 identical over 9 bases. This CDR3 reads CASSPRQGVSNQPQHF. The CDR3 DNA reads as TGTGCCAGCAGCCCTAGACAGGGGGTCAGCAATCAGCCCCAGCATTTT.